This T cell receptor beta chain was found in a study of cytomegalovirus exposure and HLA in healthy donors. Concerning this clone itself: The antigen is unknown.

General study results and limits: As was reported, the classifier diagnosed cytomegalovirus status with high specificity and sensitivity.

The PCR ran on 60 Vbeta and 13 Jbeta primers. Original handling: Some 80 million unique TCR beta chains, 8.5 million to 14 million shared, were counted in a later analysis. Profiled with immunoSEQ multiplex PCR; TCRdb holds only in-frame clones, not every one. The D gene and trimming were derived from the DNA, and the V and J assignments and clone size from that table. The repertoire includes over 150,000 clones, 75% to 80% of them detected once, and over 2.5% sits in the top ten. The sequencing input was PBMCs. This clonotype was sampled from a woman in her thirties or forties in good health and CMV-seropositive.

CDR3 sequence (DNA): TGTGCCAGCAGCCCGGGGGGGCAGGGAGGCCAGCCCCAGCATTTT. Translation gives CASSPGGQGGQPQHF. The chain uses TRBV7-2 and TRBJ1-5, with a weak D call TRBD1 (6 bases). V was shortened by 5 bases and J by 7 bases, with 18 bases between the two germline ends. Germline V gene lookup returns CDR1 SGHTA and CDR2 FQGNSA. This CDR3 contains 15 residues.